Many counts were recorded for the clone carrying this T cell receptor (beta chain). Its antigen is currently unknown. The data were taken from a study of neurological immune-mediated disorders. The study's findings and limits: Expansion of TCR clones was greatest in HTLV-1-associated myelopathy and smallest in multiple sclerosis, where it fell below that of healthy controls.

5'RACE with 10-nucleotide random UMIs produced the cDNA. TCRdb re-called the 5' RACE reads through MiXCR, storing one row per CDR3 protein. In the table there are about 30,000 distinct CDR3 sequences, under 6% of which are singletons. For sorted libraries, the input was about a million CD4+ or CD8+ T cells. From germline, CDR1 is SEHNR and CDR2 FQNEAQ (reference sequence). Trimming removed 2 bases from V and 13 bases from J, with 6 bases in between. This CDR3 spans 11 amino acids. The clonotype was recovered from a woman between 45 and 60 years old in good health. Sequencing was carried out using CD4+ T cells from blood. V usage is TRBV7-9 and J usage is TRBJ1-6; D is unresolved. The CDR3 DNA reads TGTGCCAGCAGCTTAAAGGGTCCCCTCCACTTT. It encodes CASSLKGPLHF. Full variable domain (missing parts from reference TRBV7-9 and TRBJ1-6): DTGVSQNPRHKITKRGQNVTFRCDPISEHNRLYWYRQTLGQGPEFLTYFQNEAQLEKSRLLSDRFSAERPKGSFSTLEIQRTEQGDSAMYLCASSLKGPLHFGNGTRLTVT.